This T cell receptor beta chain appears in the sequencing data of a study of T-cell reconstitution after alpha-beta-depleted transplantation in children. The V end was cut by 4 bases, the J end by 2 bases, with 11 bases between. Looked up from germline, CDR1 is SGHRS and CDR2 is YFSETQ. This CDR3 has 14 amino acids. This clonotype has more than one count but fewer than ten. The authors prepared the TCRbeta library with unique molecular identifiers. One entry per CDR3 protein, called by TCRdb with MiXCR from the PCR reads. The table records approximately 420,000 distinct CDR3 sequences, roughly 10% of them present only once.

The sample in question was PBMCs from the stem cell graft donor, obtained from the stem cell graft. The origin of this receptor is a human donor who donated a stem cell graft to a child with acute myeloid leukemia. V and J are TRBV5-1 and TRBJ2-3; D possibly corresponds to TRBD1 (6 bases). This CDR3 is CASSRDIATDTQYF. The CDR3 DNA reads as TGCGCCAGCAGCCGGGACATCGCCACAGATACGCAGTATTTT.